The 30 T cell receptor beta chains below were found in one sample sequenced in a study of blood T cells in healthy people across ages. Primers used in a second PCR of roughly 7 to 12 cycles were a sample-barcoded 5' primer and a J-beta primer mix. Using its own MiXCR run on the 5' RACE reads, TCRdb lists one record per CDR3 protein. Found here are 1.8 million or so distinct CDR3 sequences, 39% of them singletons; the top ten hold 23%. The material sequenced was blood. These receptors all come from a human donor in good health.

This chain connects TRBV29-1 to TRBJ2-1, with D possibly being TRBD1 or TRBD2 (5 bases each). The CDR3 has 17 amino acids. V lost 1 base and J 7 bases, leaving 23 bases between the germline ends. CDR1 and CDR2 from the germline V gene are SQVTM and ANQGSEA. This chain's CDR3 is CSVEVSRGLGSLNEQFF. CDR3 in DNA: TGCAGCGTTGAAGTTTCGAGGGGCCTTGGCAGTTTGAATGAGCAGTTCTTC.

The rearrangement joins TRBV20-1 to TRBJ2-1; D is unclear. Germline V CDR1 and CDR2: DFQATT, SNEGSKA (reference sequence). V lost 3 bases to trimming and J lost 5 bases, with 17 bases between them. There are 15 residues in the CDR3. The CDR3 DNA reads as TGCAGTGCTAGTCACACTCGTGATCAAAACAATGAGCAGTTCTTC. It codes for CSASHTRDQNNEQFF.

This clonotype has only a few counts. The chain recombines TRBV12-3 or TRBV12-4 with TRBJ2-7, with 8 bases fitting TRBD1. V was pared by 4 bases and J by 0 bases, with 5 bases of the junction left unmatched. The CDR3 is 15 amino acids. CDR3 DNA sequence: TGTGCCAGCAGTTCAGGGGGCCCCATCTCCTACGAGCAGTACTTC. As protein: CASSSGGPISYEQYF.

This clonotype came up a few times. The rearrangement joins TRBV6-5 to TRBJ2-7; 10 positions match TRBD1. The V segment lost 6 bases and the J segment 6 bases; nucleotides outside the gene matches: 14. The CDR3 runs to 16 residues. Germline V gives CDR1 MNHEY, CDR2 SVGAGI. CDR3 nucleotide sequence: TGTGCCAGCAGCTACGGAACCGGGACAGGGGTATCCGAGCAGTACTTC. This encodes CASSYGTGTGVSEQYF.

This rearrangement joins TRBV20-1 to TRBJ1-2; no reliable D call. Between the trimmed V and J ends, which lost 2 bases and 7 bases, there was a span of 20 bases. This CDR3 region has 15 residues. The V gene's germline CDR1 is DFQATT and CDR2 SNEGSKA (reference sequence). Written as DNA, the CDR3 is TGCAGTGCTAGACCCGCGGGCCGACCTAGCGGTGGCTACACCTTC. It codes for CSARPAGRPSGGYTF.

There are a few counts of this clonotype. The V and J genes are TRBV6-6 and TRBJ1-2; no clear D gene. The CDR3 extends over 14 amino acids. In germline, CDR1 is MNHNY, CDR2 SVGAGI (reference sequence). V was cut by 4 bases and J by 0 bases, with 9 bases left in between. The CDR3 bases are TGTGCCAGCAGTTGCCCGAATTCTAACTATGGCTACACCTTC. This gives the protein CASSCPNSNYGYTF.

The chain combines TRBV6-2 or TRBV6-3 with TRBJ2-5; possible D gene TRBD2, 5 bases. The J call is doubtful: the DNA matches TRBJ2-7 better. This CDR3 has 12 residues. The germline V gene has CDR1 MNHEY and CDR2 SVGEGT. The CDR3 loop reads CAATTRRSEQYF. CDR3 sequence (DNA): TGTGCCGCCACAACACGGAGGTCCGAGCAGTACTTC.

This chain links TRBV7-2 with TRBJ2-7; possibly TRBD1 for D (6 bases). The V gene's germline CDR1 is SGHTA and CDR2 FQGNSA. The CDR3 has 14 amino acids. Between the trimmed V and J ends, which lost 1 base and 3 bases, there was a span of 10 bases. CDR3 sequence: CASSLGTVNYEQYF. CDR3 DNA sequence: TGTGCCAGCAGCTTAGGGACAGTTAACTACGAGCAGTACTTC.

The V call is TRBV4-3, the J call TRBJ1-2, with TRBD1 identical over 9 bases. From germline, CDR1 is LGHNA and CDR2 YSLEER. With V trimmed by 1 base and J by 8 bases, 8 bases remained unmatched. This CDR3 has 15 residues. The CDR3 DNA is TGCGCCAGCAGCCAAGCCGGACAGGGGTCGTTAGGCTACACCTTC. Protein: CASSQAGQGSLGYTF.

This chain links TRBV6-5 with TRBJ1-2, with D perhaps TRBD1 (6 bases). Trimming took off 6 bases at V and 8 bases at J, with 22 bases between the two ends. Germline CDR1 reads MNHEY; CDR2 reads SVGAGI. The CDR3 loop spans 15 amino acids. CDR3 region: CASRYRQDPLGGYTF. Here the CDR3 DNA reads TGTGCCAGCAGGTACCGACAGGACCCGTTAGGAGGCTACACCTTC.

This chain connects TRBV7-2 to TRBJ1-2, with D possibly TRBD1 on 5 matching bases. With 5 bases removed from V and 3 bases from J, the gap between germline ends came to 10 bases. Germline V gene lookup returns CDR1 SGHTA and CDR2 FQGNSA. The CDR3 consists of 13 residues. DNA of the CDR3: TGTGCCAGCAGCCCGGGACTTTACTATGGCTACACCTTC. It encodes CASSPGLYYGYTF.

The chain employs TRBV7-9 and TRBJ2-4; no firm D call. The tail of the sequence fits TRBJ2-7 better, so the J call may be wrong. The V gene's germline CDR1 is SEHNR and CDR2 FQNEAQ (reference sequence). The CDR3 length is 13 residues. CDR3 coding DNA: TGTGCCAGCAGCTTAGTGCGACTTCGCGAGCAGTACTTC. Amino acid sequence: CASSLVRLREQYF.

The CDR3 DNA reads as TGTGCCACCTCCGAGTTCCGGGGACAAGAGACCCAGTACTTC. It translates to CATSEFRGQETQYF. The V call is TRBV24-1, the J call TRBJ2-5; a weak D match, TRBD2 (5 bases). The V gene lost 9 bases and the J gene lost 2 bases, with 15 bases spanning the gap. This CDR3 is 14 amino acids long. The germline V gene has CDR1 KGHDR and CDR2 SFDVKD.

With respect to this clonotype: The junction departs from germline at one end; a sequencing error may be responsible. The gene calls are TRBV12-3 or TRBV12-4 and TRBJ1-2; D unresolved. The CDR3 is 13 amino acids. CDR3 coding DNA: TGTGCCGGCAGTTTCGGAACAGCCTATGGCTACACCTTC. Translated, it gives CAGSFGTAYGYTF.

The chain's CDR3 is CASSPRDRGWTGELFF. The DNA of the CDR3 is TGTGCCAGCAGTCCCCGGGACAGGGGGTGGACCGGGGAGCTGTTTTTT. This chain joins TRBV12-3 or TRBV12-4 and TRBJ2-2, with 11 bases that match TRBD1. CDR3 length equals 16 residues. V lost 5 bases to trimming and J lost 5 bases; unmatched junction nucleotides: 7.

This clonotype was picked up a small number of times. The rearrangement joins TRBV7-2 to TRBJ2-3, with TRBD2 matching 7 bases. CDR3 length: 15 amino acids. V lost 2 bases, J lost 4 bases, and 6 bases stayed unmatched. Per germline, CDR1 SGHTA and CDR2 FQGNSA. CDR3 region: CASSLQAGISDTQYF. The CDR3 DNA is TGTGCCAGCAGCTTACAAGCGGGGATCTCAGATACGCAGTATTTT.

The table lists this clonotype with many counts. V gene TRBV29-1 combines with J gene TRBJ1-1; tentative D call: TRBD1 (5 bases). The germline gives CDR1 SQVTM, CDR2 ANQGSEA. V dropped 5 bases and J dropped 0 bases, with 7 bases sitting between them. The length of the CDR3 is 12 residues. The CDR3 spells CSVRGLNTEAFF. CDR3 DNA sequence: TGCAGCGTTCGGGGACTGAACACTGAAGCTTTCTTT.

This clonotype was picked up a small number of times. The chain is built from TRBV6-2 or TRBV6-3 and TRBJ2-1; either TRBD1 or TRBD2 may supply D (5 bases each). V shed 2 bases and J shed 4 bases, with 9 bases lying between them. CDR3 length: 14 residues. Germline V CDR1 and CDR2: MNHEY, SVGEGT. CDR3 DNA: TGTGCCAGCAGTTACCGCAGGGAGTACAATGAGCAGTTCTTC. Translation gives CASSYRREYNEQFF.

This rearrangement joins TRBV20-1 to TRBJ2-7; 9 positions match TRBD2. Per the germline V gene, CDR1 is DFQATT and CDR2 is SNEGSKA (reference sequence). V dropped 2 bases and J dropped 0; count of bases not matched to a gene: 8. This CDR3 contains 16 residues. CDR3 nucleotide sequence: TGCAGTGCTAGATCGATCAGCGGGGGGTACTCCTACGAGCAGTACTTC. This translates into CSARSISGGYSYEQYF.

This clonotype was seen a handful of times. V and J are TRBV5-1 and TRBJ1-2; no reliable D call. V dropped 4 bases and J dropped 6 bases, with 16 bases sitting between them. The CDR3 length is 14 residues. Germline V CDR1 and CDR2: SGHRS, YFSETQ. CDR3 sequence reads: CASSALRPENGYTF. The CDR3 bases are TGCGCCAGCAGCGCGCTAAGGCCTGAGAATGGCTACACCTTC.

This clonotype was detected only a few times. The chain is built from TRBV6-5 and TRBJ1-2; perhaps TRBD1 as D (5 bases). V lost 5 bases to trimming and J lost 5 bases, with 12 bases between them. There are 13 residues in the CDR3. The V gene's germline CDR1 is MNHEY and CDR2 SVGAGI. CDR3 in amino acids: CASSTRGGYGYTF. The CDR3 nucleotides are TGTGCCAGCAGTACAAGGGGCGGGTATGGCTACACCTTC.

V usage is TRBV6-6 and J usage is TRBJ1-1, with D unclear. Trimming cost V 7 bases and J 1 base, with 10 bases left between them. The CDR3 is 13 residues long. Per germline, CDR1 MNHNY and CDR2 SVGAGI (reference sequence). The CDR3 nucleotides are TGTGCCAGCATTCGGACGAGGAACACTGAAGCTTTCTTT. Translating gives CASIRTRNTEAFF.

The chain links TRBV3-1 to TRBJ1-1; 7 bases line up with TRBD1. The germline CDR1 and CDR2 sequences are LGHDT and YNNKEL (reference sequence). The ends lost 3 bases at V and 4 bases at J; junction bases unmatched: 11. The CDR3 spans 16 residues. The CDR3 nucleotides read TGTGCCAGCAGCCAGGACCCGACAGGGTGGGGCACTGAAGCTTTCTTT. Its translation: CASSQDPTGWGTEAFF. The full variable domain, in which reference TRBV3-1 and TRBJ1-1 provide the parts outside the CDR3, is DTAVSQTPKYLVTQMGNDKSIKCEQNLGHDTMYWYKQDSKKFLKIMFSYNNKELIINETVPNRFSPKSPDKAHLNLHINSLELGDSAVYFCASSQDPTGWGTEAFFGQGTRLTVV.

This clonotype occurred a few times. The chain carries TRBV5-1 and TRBJ2-3; 7 bases are a match to TRBD2. CDR1 and CDR2 (germline): SGHRS, YFSETQ. V shed 0 bases and J 6 bases; nucleotides not matched to a gene: 10. There are 16 residues in the CDR3. Written as DNA, the CDR3 is TGCGCCAGCAGCTTGGTGGCGAGCGGGGAATGGGATACGCAGTATTTT. Translation: CASSLVASGEWDTQYF. Drawing the rest from reference TRBV5-1 and TRBJ2-3, the complete variable domain is KAGVTQTPRYLIKTRGQQVTLSCSPISGHRSVSWYQQTPGQGLQFLFEYFSETQRNKGNFPGRFSGRQFSNSRSEMNVSTLELGDSALYLCASSLVASGEWDTQYFGPGTRLTVL.

The CDR3 is CASSLAREGQFF. CDR3 DNA: TGTGCCAGCAGCTTAGCGAGGGAGGGGCAGTTCTTC. The rearrangement links TRBV7-2 to TRBJ2-1; 7 bases fit TRBD2. The CDR3 contains 12 residues. The germline CDR1 and CDR2 sequences are SGHTA and FQGNSA. The V gene end was trimmed by 0 bases and the J gene end by 12 bases; junction bases not matched to a gene: 2.

This chain joins TRBV7-9 and TRBJ1-5; no reliable D call. The CDR3 has 14 amino acids. Germline V gene lookup returns CDR1 SEHNR and CDR2 FQNEAQ (reference sequence). Between the trimmed V and J ends, which lost 4 bases and 4 bases, there was a span of 11 bases. CDR3 DNA: TGTGCCAGCAGCTCAAGTCCGGGGAATCAGCCCCAGCATTTT. Its protein is CASSSSPGNQPQHF.

In its sample, this clonotype was seen a few times. This chain uses TRBV28 with TRBJ2-4; TRBD1 or TRBD2 may be the D gene (6 bases each). The DNA matches TRBJ2-7 better at its end, which makes the J call doubtful. CDR3 length: 15 amino acids. Germline lookup yields CDR1 MDHEN and CDR2 SYDVKM. CDR3 nucleotide sequence: TGTGCCAGCAGCTCCGCGGGACACTTCCCCCACGAGCAGTACTTC. It is translated as CASSSAGHFPHEQYF.

The chain recombines TRBV5-1 with TRBJ2-5; TRBD2 is a possible D gene (5 bases). Gene TRBJ2-7 matches the end of the DNA better, so the J call may be wrong. CDR3 length: 16 residues. CDR1 is SGHRS and CDR2 is YFSETQ in the germline V gene. This CDR3 is CASSLDRRAMRDEQYF. CDR3 DNA: TGCGCCAGCAGCTTGGACAGAAGGGCTATGAGGGACGAGCAGTACTTC.

This clonotype occurred a few times. The chain has TRBV29-1 and TRBJ2-3; D might be TRBD1 (5 bases). V was shortened by 5 bases and J by 2 bases, with 20 bases between the two germline ends. Per the germline V gene, CDR1 is SQVTM and CDR2 is ANQGSEA. CDR3 length equals 16 residues. The DNA for the CDR3 is TGCAGCGTTCCGGAATTGGCAGGGCTTTTCACAGATACGCAGTATTTT. Translation: CSVPELAGLFTDTQYF.

This chain connects TRBV7-2 to TRBJ2-5; D call uncertain. Judging by the DNA end, TRBJ2-7 fits better; the J call may be wrong. The CDR3 runs 16 residues. The germline V gene has CDR1 SGHTA and CDR2 FQGNSA. In nucleotides, the CDR3 is TGTGCCAGCAGCTTAGCTACTGGATCAGTCCCCTACGAGCAGTACTTC. It translates to CASSLATGSVPYEQYF.